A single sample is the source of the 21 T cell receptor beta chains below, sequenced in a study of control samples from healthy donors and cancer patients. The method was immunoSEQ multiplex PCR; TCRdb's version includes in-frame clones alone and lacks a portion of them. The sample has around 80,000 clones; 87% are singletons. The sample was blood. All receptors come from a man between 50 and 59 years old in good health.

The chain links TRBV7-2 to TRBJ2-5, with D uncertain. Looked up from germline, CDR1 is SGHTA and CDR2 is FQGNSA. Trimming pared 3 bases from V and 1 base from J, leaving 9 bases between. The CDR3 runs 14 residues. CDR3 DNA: TGTGCCAGCAGCTTGGCAGCCTCCCAAGAGACCCAGTACTTC. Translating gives CASSLAASQETQYF.

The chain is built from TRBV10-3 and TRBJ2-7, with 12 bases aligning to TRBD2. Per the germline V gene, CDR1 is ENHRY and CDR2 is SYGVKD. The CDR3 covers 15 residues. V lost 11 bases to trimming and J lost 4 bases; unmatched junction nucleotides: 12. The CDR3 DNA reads TGTGCCGCGACCTCCGGGACTAGCGGGTTGTACGAGCAGTACTTC. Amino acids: CAATSGTSGLYEQYF.

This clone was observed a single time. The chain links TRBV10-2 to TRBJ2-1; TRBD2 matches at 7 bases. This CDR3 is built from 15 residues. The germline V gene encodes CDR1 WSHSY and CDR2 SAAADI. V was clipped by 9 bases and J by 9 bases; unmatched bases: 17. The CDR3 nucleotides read TGCGCCAGTCTGGCGGGGAGCGGGGCGGCGGGTGAGCAGTTCTTC. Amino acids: CASLAGSGAAGEQFF.

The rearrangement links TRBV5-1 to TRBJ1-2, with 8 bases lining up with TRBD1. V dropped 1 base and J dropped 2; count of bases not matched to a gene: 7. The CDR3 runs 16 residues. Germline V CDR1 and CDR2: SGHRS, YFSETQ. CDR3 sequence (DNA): TGCGCCAGCAGCTTGTACGGAACAGGGGGAAACTATGGCTACACCTTC. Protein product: CASSLYGTGGNYGYTF.

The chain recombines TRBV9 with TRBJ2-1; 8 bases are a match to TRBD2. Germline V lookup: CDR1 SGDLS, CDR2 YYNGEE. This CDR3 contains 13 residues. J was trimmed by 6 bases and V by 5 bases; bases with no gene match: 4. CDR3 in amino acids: CASSDSGANEQFF. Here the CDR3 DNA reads TGTGCCAGCAGTGATAGCGGGGCCAATGAGCAGTTCTTC.

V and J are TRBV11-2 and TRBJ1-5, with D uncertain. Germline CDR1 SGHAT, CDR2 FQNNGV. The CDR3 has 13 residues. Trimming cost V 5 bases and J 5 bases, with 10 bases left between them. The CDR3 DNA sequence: TGTGCCAGCAGCCCATCCGATCATCAGCCCCAGCATTTT. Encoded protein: CASSPSDHQPQHF.

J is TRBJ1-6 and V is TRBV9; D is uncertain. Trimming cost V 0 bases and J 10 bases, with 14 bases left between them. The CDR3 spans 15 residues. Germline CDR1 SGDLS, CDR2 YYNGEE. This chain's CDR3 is CASSVDPGLGSPLHF. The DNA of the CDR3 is TGTGCCAGCAGCGTAGATCCGGGGTTGGGCTCACCCCTCCACTTT.

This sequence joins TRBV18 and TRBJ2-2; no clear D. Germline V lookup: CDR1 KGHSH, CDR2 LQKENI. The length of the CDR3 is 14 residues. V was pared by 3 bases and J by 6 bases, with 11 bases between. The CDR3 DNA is TGTGCCAGCTCACCCCCAGTGGATTCCGGGGAGCTGTTTTTT. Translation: CASSPPVDSGELFF.

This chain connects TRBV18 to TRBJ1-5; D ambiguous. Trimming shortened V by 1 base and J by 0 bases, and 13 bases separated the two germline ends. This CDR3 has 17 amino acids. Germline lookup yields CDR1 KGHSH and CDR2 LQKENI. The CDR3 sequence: CASSPRSASYSNQPQHF. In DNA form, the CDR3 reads TGTGCCAGCTCACCACGGTCAGCTTCTTATAGCAATCAGCCCCAGCATTTT.

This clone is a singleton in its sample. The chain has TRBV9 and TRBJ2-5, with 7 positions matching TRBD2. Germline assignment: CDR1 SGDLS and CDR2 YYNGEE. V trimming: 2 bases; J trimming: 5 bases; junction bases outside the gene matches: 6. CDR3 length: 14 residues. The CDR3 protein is CASSVGIAGETQYF. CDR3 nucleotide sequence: TGTGCCAGCAGCGTCGGGATAGCGGGTGAGACCCAGTACTTC.

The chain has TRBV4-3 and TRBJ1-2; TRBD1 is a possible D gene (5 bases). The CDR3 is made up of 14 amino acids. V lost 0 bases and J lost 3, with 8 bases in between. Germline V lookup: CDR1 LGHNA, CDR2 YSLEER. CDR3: CASSQDGTDYGYTF. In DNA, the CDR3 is TGCGCCAGCAGCCAAGATGGGACGGACTATGGCTACACCTTC.

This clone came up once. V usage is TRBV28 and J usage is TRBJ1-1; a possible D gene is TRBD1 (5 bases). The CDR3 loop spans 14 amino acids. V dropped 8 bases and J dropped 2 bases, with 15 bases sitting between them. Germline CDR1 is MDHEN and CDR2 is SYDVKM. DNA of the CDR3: TGTGCCAGCGGGCAGGGCCGTATAAACACTGAAGCTTTCTTT. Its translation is CASGQGRINTEAFF.

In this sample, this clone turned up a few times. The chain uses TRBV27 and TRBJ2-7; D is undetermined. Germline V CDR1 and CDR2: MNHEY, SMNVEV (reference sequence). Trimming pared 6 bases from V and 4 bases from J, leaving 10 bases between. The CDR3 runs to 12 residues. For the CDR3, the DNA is TGTGCCAGCAGCTCTCAGGCATACGAGCAGTACTTC. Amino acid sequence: CASSSQAYEQYF.

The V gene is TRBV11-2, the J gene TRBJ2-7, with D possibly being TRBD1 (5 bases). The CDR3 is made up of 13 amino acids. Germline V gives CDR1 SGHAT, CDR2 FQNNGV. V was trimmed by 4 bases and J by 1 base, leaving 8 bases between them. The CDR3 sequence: CASSWTPSYEQYF. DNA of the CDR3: TGTGCCAGCAGCTGGACACCATCCTACGAGCAGTACTTC.

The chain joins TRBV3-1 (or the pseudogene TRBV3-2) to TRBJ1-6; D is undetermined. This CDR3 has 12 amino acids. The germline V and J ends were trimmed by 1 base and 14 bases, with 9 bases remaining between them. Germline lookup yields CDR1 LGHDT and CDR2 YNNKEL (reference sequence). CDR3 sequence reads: CASSQGPLALHF. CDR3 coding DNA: TGTGCCAGCAGCCAAGGACCGTTGGCCCTCCACTTT.

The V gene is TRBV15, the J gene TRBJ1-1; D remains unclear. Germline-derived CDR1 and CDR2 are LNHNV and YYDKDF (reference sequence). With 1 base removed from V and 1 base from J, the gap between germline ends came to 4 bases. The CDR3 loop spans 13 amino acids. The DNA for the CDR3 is TGTGCCACCAGCAGAGGTCAGAACACTGAAGCTTTCTTT. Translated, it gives CATSRGQNTEAFF.

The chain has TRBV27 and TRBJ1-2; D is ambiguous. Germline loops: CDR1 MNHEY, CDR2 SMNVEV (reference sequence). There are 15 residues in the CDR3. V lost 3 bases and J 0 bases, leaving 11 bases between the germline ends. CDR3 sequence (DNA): TGTGCCAGCAGTTTCGGGAGTAGCACTAACTATGGCTACACCTTC. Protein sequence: CASSFGSSTNYGYTF.

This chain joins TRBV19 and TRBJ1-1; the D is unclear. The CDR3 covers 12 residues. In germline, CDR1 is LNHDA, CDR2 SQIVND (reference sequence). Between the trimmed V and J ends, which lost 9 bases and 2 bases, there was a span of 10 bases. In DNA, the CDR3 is TGTGCCAGCAGGATAGGTAACACTGAAGCTTTCTTT. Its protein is CASRIGNTEAFF.

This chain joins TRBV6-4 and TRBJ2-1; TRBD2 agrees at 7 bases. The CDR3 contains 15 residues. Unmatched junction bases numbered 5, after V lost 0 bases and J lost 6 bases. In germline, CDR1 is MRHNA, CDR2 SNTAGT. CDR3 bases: TGTGCCAGCAGTGACTCCGCGGGAGCCCTCAATGAGCAGTTCTTC. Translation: CASSDSAGALNEQFF.

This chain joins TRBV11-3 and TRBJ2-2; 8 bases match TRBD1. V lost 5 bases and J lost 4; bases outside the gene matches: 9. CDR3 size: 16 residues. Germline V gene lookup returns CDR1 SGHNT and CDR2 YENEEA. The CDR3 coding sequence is TGTGCCAGCAGCATTAGACAGGGGATCGGCACCGGGGAGCTGTTTTTT. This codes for CASSIRQGIGTGELFF. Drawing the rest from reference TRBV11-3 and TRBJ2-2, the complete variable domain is EAGVVQSPRYKIIEKKQPVAFWCNPISGHNTLYWYLQNLGQGPELLIRYENEEAVDDSQLPKDRFSAERLKGVDSTLKIQPAELGDSAVYLCASSIRQGIGTGELFFGEGSRLTVL.

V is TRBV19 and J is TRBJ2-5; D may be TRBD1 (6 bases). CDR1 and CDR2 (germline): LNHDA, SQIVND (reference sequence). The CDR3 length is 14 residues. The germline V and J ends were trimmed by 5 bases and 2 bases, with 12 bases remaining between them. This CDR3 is CASSHRTDQETQYF. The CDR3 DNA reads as TGTGCCAGTAGTCATCGGACAGATCAAGAGACCCAGTACTTC.